A selection of T cell receptor beta chains follows, all from one sample in a study of blood T cells in healthy people across ages. TCRdb re-analysed the 5' RACE reads in MiXCR, keeping a single row per CDR3 protein. The repertoire includes approximately 780,000 distinct CDR3 sequences, under 30% of them detected once, and approximately 2.9% sits in the top ten. These same data were also listed under a study on T cells of mothers and their children.

Source material: blood. The receptors shown here come from a boy younger than 18 in good health. Both conserved end residues are part of each CDR3. Fields, in order: CDR3 protein, CDR3 DNA, D gene, V gene, clone size, J gene. D genes are given only for firm matches. Size values are once, few and many counts, or a class for expanded clones, and some rows have none.

CDR3 protein: CSAREGQVDIQYF
CDR3 DNA: TGCAGTGCTAGAGAGGGACAGGTGGACATTCAGTACTTC
D gene: TRBD1
V gene: TRBV20-1
clone size: NA
J gene: TRBJ2-4

CDR3 protein: CASTLLAGVRGGANVLTF
CDR3 DNA: TGTGCCAGCACTCTACTAGCGGGGGTACGAGGTGGGGCCAACGTCCTGACTTTC
D gene: TRBD2
V gene: TRBV28
clone size: NA
J gene: TRBJ2-6

CDR3 protein: CASSARGDSDSYGYTF
CDR3 DNA: TGTGCCAGCAGCGCGAGGGGGGACAGTGACTCCTATGGCTACACCTTC
D gene: TRBD1
V gene: TRBV9
clone size: NA
J gene: TRBJ1-2

CDR3 protein: CASSVSGGGAHGEQFF
CDR3 DNA: TGTGCCAGCAGCGTAAGTGGCGGGGGGGCCCACGGTGAGCAGTTCTTC
D gene: TRBD2
V gene: TRBV9
clone size: few
J gene: TRBJ2-1

CDR3 protein: CASRPGTVSYGYTF
CDR3 DNA: TGTGCCAGCAGACCGGGTACAGTGTCCTACGGCTACACCTTC
D gene: NA
V gene: TRBV12-3/TRBV12-4
clone size: few
J gene: TRBJ1-2

CDR3 protein: CASNSRDARSTAVNEQFF
CDR3 DNA: TGCGCCAGCAATAGCCGGGACGCGCGCTCCACGGCGGTCAATGAGCAGTTCTTC
D gene: NA
V gene: TRBV5-1
clone size: NA
J gene: TRBJ2-1

CDR3 protein: CASSRGTSGGVLLRETQYF
CDR3 DNA: TGTGCCAGCTCCCGTGGGACTAGCGGGGGGGTCCTACTACGGGAGACCCAGTACTTC
D gene: TRBD2
V gene: TRBV12-3/TRBV12-4
clone size: many
J gene: TRBJ2-5

CDR3 protein: CASSYSSGSGYTF
CDR3 DNA: TGTGCCAGCAGTTACTCGAGCGGGTCTGGCTACACCTTC
D gene: NA
V gene: TRBV6-5
clone size: few
J gene: TRBJ1-2

CDR3 protein: CATGLDSYEQYF
CDR3 DNA: TGTGCCACCGGACTGGATTCCTACGAGCAGTACTTC
D gene: NA
V gene: TRBV27
clone size: NA
J gene: TRBJ2-7

CDR3 protein: CASSLTSFNEQFF
CDR3 DNA: TGTGCCAGCAGTTTAACTAGCTTCAATGAGCAGTTCTTC
D gene: NA
V gene: TRBV12-3/TRBV12-4
clone size: few
J gene: TRBJ2-1

CDR3 protein: CSVEKGRGRKTQYF
CDR3 DNA: TGCAGCGTTGAAAAAGGGAGGGGGCGGAAGACCCAGTACTTC
D gene: NA
V gene: TRBV29-1
clone size: NA
J gene: TRBJ2-5

CDR3 protein: CASGWGYSNQPQHF
CDR3 DNA: TGTGCCAGCGGATGGGGGTATAGCAATCAGCCCCAGCATTTT
D gene: NA
V gene: TRBV6-1
clone size: few
J gene: TRBJ1-5

CDR3 protein: CASSIMGEAYTF
CDR3 DNA: TGTGCCAGCAGCATTATGGGGGAGGCCTACACCTTC
D gene: NA
V gene: TRBV3-1
clone size: few
J gene: TRBJ1-2

CDR3 protein: CASSSRQNYGYTF
CDR3 DNA: TGTGCCAGCAGTTCGAGACAGAACTATGGCTACACCTTC
D gene: NA
V gene: TRBV27
clone size: few
J gene: TRBJ1-2

CDR3 protein: CSAVNPNAGYTF
CDR3 DNA: TGCAGTGCAGTAAACCCTAACGCGGGCTACACCTTC
D gene: NA
V gene: TRBV20-1
clone size: NA
J gene: TRBJ1-2

CDR3 protein: CASSLSGGARSQETQYF
CDR3 DNA: TGTGCCAGCAGCTTAAGCGGGGGGGCTCGAAGCCAAGAGACCCAGTACTTC
D gene: TRBD2
V gene: TRBV7-2
clone size: NA
J gene: TRBJ2-5

CDR3 protein: CASSLAVRSSGNTIYF
CDR3 DNA: TGTGCCAGCAGCTTAGCGGTACGGAGCTCTGGAAACACCATATATTTT
D gene: NA
V gene: TRBV7-9
clone size: NA
J gene: TRBJ1-3

CDR3 protein: CASSLDSSSSYNEQFF
CDR3 DNA: TGTGCCAGCAGCTTAGATAGCTCGAGCTCCTACAATGAGCAGTTCTTC
D gene: NA
V gene: TRBV7-9
clone size: few
J gene: TRBJ2-1

CDR3 protein: CSARGGDTEAFF
CDR3 DNA: TGCAGTGCTAGGGGCGGGGACACTGAAGCTTTCTTT
D gene: NA
V gene: TRBV20-1
clone size: NA
J gene: TRBJ1-1

CDR3 protein: CAIRVYDNEQFF
CDR3 DNA: TGTGCCATCAGAGTCTACGACAATGAGCAGTTCTTC
D gene: NA
V gene: TRBV10-3
clone size: few
J gene: TRBJ2-1

CDR3 protein: CASSLGGLAPDTQYF
CDR3 DNA: TGTGCCAGCAGTTTAGGAGGACTAGCCCCAGATACGCAGTATTTT
D gene: TRBD2
V gene: TRBV27
clone size: NA
J gene: TRBJ2-3

CDR3 protein: CASSVAVGARETQYF
CDR3 DNA: TGTGCCAGCAGCGTGGCTGTGGGGGCTCGGGAGACCCAGTACTTC
D gene: NA
V gene: TRBV9
clone size: few
J gene: TRBJ2-5

CDR3 protein: CASSPAPGTDTQYF
CDR3 DNA: TGTGCCAGCAGCCCCGCCCCCGGCACAGATACGCAGTATTTT
D gene: NA
V gene: TRBV9
clone size: few
J gene: TRBJ2-3

CDR3 protein: CASSATSGGFTDTQYF
CDR3 DNA: TGCGCCAGCAGCGCGACTAGCGGGGGTTTCACAGATACGCAGTATTTT
D gene: TRBD2
V gene: TRBV5-1
clone size: few
J gene: TRBJ2-3

CDR3 protein: CASSLPGASVLTF
CDR3 DNA: TGTGCCAGCAGCTTACCTGGGGCCAGCGTCCTGACTTTC
D gene: NA
V gene: TRBV7-9
clone size: NA
J gene: TRBJ2-6

CDR3 protein: CASSQEVSYGYTF
CDR3 DNA: TGTGCCAGCAGCCAAGAAGTCTCCTATGGCTACACCTTC
D gene: NA
V gene: TRBV14
clone size: NA
J gene: TRBJ1-2

CDR3 protein: CSVEAATGEPEQYF
CDR3 DNA: TGCAGCGTTGAAGCCGCGACAGGGGAGCCCGAGCAGTACTTC
D gene: TRBD1
V gene: TRBV29-1
clone size: few
J gene: TRBJ2-7

CDR3 protein: CASSQAGPSGYNEQFF
CDR3 DNA: TGTGCCAGCAGCCAAGCAGGTCCGTCCGGATACAATGAGCAGTTCTTC
D gene: NA
V gene: TRBV3-1
clone size: few
J gene: TRBJ2-1

CDR3 protein: CASRSGLAASETQYF
CDR3 DNA: TGTGCCAGCAGATCGGGACTAGCGGCCTCGGAGACCCAGTACTTC
D gene: TRBD2
V gene: TRBV12-3/TRBV12-4
clone size: few
J gene: TRBJ2-5

CDR3 protein: CASSRGATEDEQFF
CDR3 DNA: TGTGCCAGCAGTCGAGGGGCGACAGAAGACGAGCAGTTCTTC
D gene: NA
V gene: TRBV5-4
clone size: NA
J gene: TRBJ2-1

CDR3 protein: CASSPTSAWGRAKNIQYF
CDR3 DNA: TGTGCCAGCAGTCCTACTAGCGCCTGGGGTAGGGCCAAAAACATTCAGTACTTC
D gene: TRBD2
V gene: TRBV28
clone size: few
J gene: TRBJ2-4

CDR3 protein: CAISEGTGNYGYTF
CDR3 DNA: TGTGCCATCAGTGAGGGGACCGGGAACTATGGCTACACCTTC
D gene: NA
V gene: TRBV10-3
clone size: few
J gene: TRBJ1-2

CDR3 protein: CASSEGETGASEQYF
CDR3 DNA: TGTGCCAGCAGTGAAGGCGAGACAGGGGCTAGCGAGCAGTACTTC
D gene: TRBD1
V gene: TRBV6-1
clone size: NA
J gene: TRBJ2-7

CDR3 protein: CSVSSGTGELFF
CDR3 DNA: TGCAGCGTCTCAAGCGGCACCGGGGAGCTGTTTTTT
D gene: NA
V gene: TRBV29-1
clone size: few
J gene: TRBJ2-2

CDR3 protein: CASSWGAETYTEAFF
CDR3 DNA: TGCGCCAGCAGCTGGGGAGCAGAGACCTACACTGAAGCTTTCTTT
D gene: NA
V gene: TRBV5-1
clone size: many
J gene: TRBJ1-1

CDR3 protein: CASSFWGLGADTQYF
CDR3 DNA: TGTGCCAGCAGTTTCTGGGGGCTGGGCGCAGATACGCAGTATTTT
D gene: NA
V gene: TRBV12-3/TRBV12-4
clone size: NA
J gene: TRBJ2-3

CDR3 protein: CASSAPYFVADYGYTF
CDR3 DNA: TGTGCCAGCAGTGCCCCCTATTTTGTGGCAGACTATGGCTACACCTTC
D gene: NA
V gene: TRBV2
clone size: few
J gene: TRBJ1-2

CDR3 protein: CASSQEGRGRYF
CDR3 DNA: TGTGCCAGCAGCCAAGAGGGCAGGGGAAGGTACTTC
D gene: NA
V gene: TRBV3-1
clone size: NA
J gene: TRBJ2-5

CDR3 protein: CASSPSGGVTDEQFF
CDR3 DNA: TGTGCCAGCAGCCCTAGCGGGGGTGTCACCGATGAGCAGTTCTTC
D gene: TRBD2
V gene: TRBV7-3
clone size: NA
J gene: TRBJ2-1

CDR3 protein: CASSYTGGKLFF
CDR3 DNA: TGTGCCAGCAGTTACACAGGGGGAAAACTGTTTTTT
D gene: TRBD1
V gene: TRBV6-5
clone size: few
J gene: TRBJ1-4

CDR3 protein: CASSYTGTLQNEQYF
CDR3 DNA: TGTGCCAGCAGTTACACAGGGACGCTCCAGAATGAGCAGTACTTC
D gene: NA
V gene: TRBV6-5
clone size: NA
J gene: TRBJ2-7

CDR3 protein: CSAFPKTSGGHEQYF
CDR3 DNA: TGCAGTGCTTTCCCTAAGACTAGCGGAGGACACGAGCAGTACTTC
D gene: TRBD2
V gene: TRBV20-1
clone size: NA
J gene: TRBJ2-7

CDR3 protein: CSARAFGTMEETQYF
CDR3 DNA: TGCAGTGCTAGAGCCTTCGGGACTATGGAAGAGACCCAGTACTTC
D gene: TRBD2
V gene: TRBV20-1
clone size: NA
J gene: TRBJ2-5

CDR3 protein: CASSLVPSGGQYQETQYF
CDR3 DNA: TGCGCCAGCAGCTTGGTCCCTAGCGGGGGACAGTACCAAGAGACCCAGTACTTC
D gene: TRBD2
V gene: TRBV5-1
clone size: few
J gene: TRBJ2-5

CDR3 protein: CASSFGTSNEQFF
CDR3 DNA: TGCGCCAGCAGTTTTGGGACTAGCAATGAGCAGTTCTTC
D gene: TRBD2
V gene: TRBV5-1
clone size: few
J gene: TRBJ2-1

CDR3 protein: CATSRDRSRFEPLEQYF
CDR3 DNA: TGTGCCACCAGCAGAGATCGATCCCGGTTTGAACCTCTCGAGCAGTACTTC
D gene: NA
V gene: TRBV15
clone size: NA
J gene: TRBJ2-7

CDR3 protein: CASSQLPTMGNSPLHF
CDR3 DNA: TGCGCCAGCAGCCAATTACCGACCATGGGAAATTCACCCCTCCACTTT
D gene: NA
V gene: TRBV4-1
clone size: few
J gene: TRBJ1-6

CDR3 protein: CASSDLDFVTQYF
CDR3 DNA: TGTGCCAGCAGTGATCTAGACTTTGTGACCCAGTACTTC
D gene: NA
V gene: TRBV2
clone size: NA
J gene: TRBJ2-5

CDR3 protein: CATSRDPASTEAFF
CDR3 DNA: TGTGCCACCAGCAGAGATCCCGCAAGCACTGAAGCTTTCTTT
D gene: NA
V gene: TRBV15
clone size: NA
J gene: TRBJ1-1

CDR3 protein: CASSQRRQGDYGYTF
CDR3 DNA: TGTGCCAGCAGCCAGCGTCGACAGGGAGACTATGGCTACACCTTC
D gene: TRBD1
V gene: TRBV4-2
clone size: few
J gene: TRBJ1-2

CDR3 protein: CASGNRGNTEAFF
CDR3 DNA: TGTGCCAGCGGTAACAGGGGGAACACTGAAGCTTTCTTT
D gene: TRBD1
V gene: TRBV6-1
clone size: few
J gene: TRBJ1-1

CDR3 protein: CASSLPNQPQHF
CDR3 DNA: TGTGCCAGCAGCCTCCCTAATCAGCCCCAGCATTTT
D gene: NA
V gene: TRBV14
clone size: many
J gene: TRBJ1-5

CDR3 protein: CASKGSRGRTQPQHF
CDR3 DNA: TGCGCCAGCAAGGGGAGCAGGGGGCGGACTCAGCCCCAGCATTTT
D gene: TRBD1
V gene: TRBV10-2
clone size: NA
J gene: TRBJ1-5

CDR3 protein: CATSGGSTDTQYF
CDR3 DNA: TGTGCCACCAGTGGGGGTAGCACAGATACGCAGTATTTT
D gene: NA
V gene: TRBV24-1
clone size: few
J gene: TRBJ2-3

CDR3 protein: CASGMGSLAGNTIYF
CDR3 DNA: TGTGCCAGCGGAATGGGGTCTCTGGCTGGAAACACCATATATTTT
D gene: NA
V gene: TRBV5-5
clone size: once
J gene: TRBJ1-3